This note documents a single T cell receptor (beta chain) sequence. The antigen is unknown. The sample originates from a study of chemoradiotherapy in HPV16-positive cancers. Study-level background: Functional T-cell assays on two HPV16-positive patients' cells defined candidate HPV-specific clones and common TCR motifs. Study findings and constraints: During treatment, candidate HPV-specific clones and E7-related motifs expanded in tumor.

Here immunoSEQ multiplex PCR was the method, and the copy in TCRdb shows in-frame clones only, minus some. The repertoire includes roughly 40,000 clones, 76% of them detected once, and roughly 5.1% sits in the top ten. Germline V gives CDR1 SNHLY, CDR2 FYNNEI. J gave up 2 bases and V 5 bases, and 14 bases lay outside the gene matches. The CDR3 covers 18 residues. This specimen was blood, taken from a patient who underwent chemoradiotherapy. The chain combines TRBV2 with TRBJ2-5; 10 nucleotides match TRBD1. This TCR derives from a human donor with HPV-associated anogenital cancer. CDR3 coding DNA: TGTGCCAGCAGTCCTCTTGGGACAGGGGCCGACCGGCAAGAGACCCAGTACTTC. Translating it yields CASSPLGTGADRQETQYF.